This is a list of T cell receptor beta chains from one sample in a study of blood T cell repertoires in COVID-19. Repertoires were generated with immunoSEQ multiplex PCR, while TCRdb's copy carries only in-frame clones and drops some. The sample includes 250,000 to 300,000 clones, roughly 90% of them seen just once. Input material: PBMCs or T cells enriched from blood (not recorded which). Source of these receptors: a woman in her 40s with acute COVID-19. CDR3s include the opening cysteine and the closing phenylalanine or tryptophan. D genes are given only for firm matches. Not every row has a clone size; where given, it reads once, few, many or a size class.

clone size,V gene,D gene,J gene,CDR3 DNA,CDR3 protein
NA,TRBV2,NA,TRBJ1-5,TGTGCCAGCGTTCGGGAGCGGGGGAGCAATCAGCCCCAGCATTTT,CASVRERGSNQPQHF
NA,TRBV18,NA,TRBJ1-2,TGTGCCAGCTCACCGTCGACAAACTATGGCTACACCTTC,CASSPSTNYGYTF
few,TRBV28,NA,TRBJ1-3,TGTGCCAGCAGTTTAACGAGGGCCTCTGGAAACACCATATATTTT,CASSLTRASGNTIYF
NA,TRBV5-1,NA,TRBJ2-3,TGCGCCAGCAGCCCACGACTACCGGGAGATACGCAGTATTTT,CASSPRLPGDTQYF
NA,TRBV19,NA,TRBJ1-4,TGTGCCAGTAGTCCTAATCCGGGTTGGGTTACCACTAATGAAAAACTGTTTTTT,CASSPNPGWVTTNEKLFF
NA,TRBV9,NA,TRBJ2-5,TGTGCCAGCAGCGTTGGGCAGGGGAGCCGATATCAAGAGACCCAGTACTTC,CASSVGQGSRYQETQYF
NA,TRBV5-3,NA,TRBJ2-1,TGTGCCAGAAGCTTGGGTGGGCAACCCCGGTTCTTC,CARSLGGQPRFF
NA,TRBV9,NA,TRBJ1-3,TGTGCCAGCAGCGTAGGAGAAGGGGGCTCTGGAAACACCATATATTTT,CASSVGEGGSGNTIYF
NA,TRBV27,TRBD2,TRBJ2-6,TGTGCCAGCCGACCTGCGGGGGTACACTCTGGGGCCAACGTCCTGACTTTC,CASRPAGVHSGANVLTF
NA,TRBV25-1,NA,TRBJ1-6,TGTGCCAGCAGGGACAGCCATAATTCACCCCTCCACTTT,CASRDSHNSPLHF
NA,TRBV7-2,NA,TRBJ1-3,TGTGCCAGCAGCACACCCTCTGGAAACACCATATATTTT,CASSTPSGNTIYF
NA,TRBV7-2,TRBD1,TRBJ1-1,TGTGCCAGCAGCGACGACAGGGGCACTGAAGCTTTCTTT,CASSDDRGTEAFF
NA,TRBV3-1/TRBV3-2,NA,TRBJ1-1,TGTGCCAGCACTCTGAGGAACACTGAAGCTTTCTTT,CASTLRNTEAFF
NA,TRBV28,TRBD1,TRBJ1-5,TGTGCCAGCAGTTCCGCGGGACAGATCAATCAGCCCCAGCATTTT,CASSSAGQINQPQHF
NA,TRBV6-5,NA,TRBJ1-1,TGTGCCAGCACCAGAGGGCAGAACACTGAAGCTTTCTTT,CASTRGQNTEAFF
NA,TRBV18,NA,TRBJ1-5,TGTGCCAGCTCACCGGCGGCAGAAGAAAATCAGCCCCAGCATTTT,CASSPAAEENQPQHF
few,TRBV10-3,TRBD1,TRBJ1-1,TGTGCCATCAGTGATGCGGGACAGGGATACACTGAAGCTTTCTTT,CAISDAGQGYTEAFF
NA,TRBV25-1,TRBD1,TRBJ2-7,TGTGCCAGCAGGACCCGACAGGGAATAGGCTACGAGCAGTACTTC,CASRTRQGIGYEQYF
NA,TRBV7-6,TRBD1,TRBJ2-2,TGTGCCAGCAGCTTAGCGTTGGGACAGGGGCCTAACACCGGGGAGCTGTTTTTT,CASSLALGQGPNTGELFF
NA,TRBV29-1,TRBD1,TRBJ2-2,TGCAGCGGGACAGGGGGGACCGGGGAGCTGTTTTTT,CSGTGGTGELFF
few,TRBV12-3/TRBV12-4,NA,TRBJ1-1,TGTGCCAGCAGCCGCGAGAGGGCTGAAGCTTTCTTT,CASSRERAEAFF
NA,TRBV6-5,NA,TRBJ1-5,TGTGCCAGCAGTTTTACAGGGTTAGGTCAGCCCCAGCATTTT,CASSFTGLGQPQHF
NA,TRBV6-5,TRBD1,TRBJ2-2,TGTGCCAGCACTCTTCAGGGGGTGTTGGAGCTGTTTTTT,CASTLQGVLELFF
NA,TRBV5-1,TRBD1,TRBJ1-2,TGCGCCAGCAGCAAAGGACAGGGAGCGGTTGGTGGCTACACCTTC,CASSKGQGAVGGYTF
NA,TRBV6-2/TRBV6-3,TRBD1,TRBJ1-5,TGTGCCAGCAGTTATCCCCCAGGGGGCCGACAGCCCCAGCATTTT,CASSYPPGGRQPQHF
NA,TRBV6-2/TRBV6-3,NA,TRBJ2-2,TGTGCCAGCAGTTACTCGAGTACGCGGACCGGGGAGCTGTTTTTT,CASSYSSTRTGELFF
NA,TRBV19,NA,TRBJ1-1,TGTGCCAGTAGTATAAGGAACAGGAGGAACACTGAAGCTTTCTTT,CASSIRNRRNTEAFF
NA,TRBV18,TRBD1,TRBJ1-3,TGTGCCAGCTCACCCCGTCCGGGACAGGACCAAAACACCATATATTTT,CASSPRPGQDQNTIYF
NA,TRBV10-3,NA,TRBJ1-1,TGTGCCATCAAAGAGGAGGGGGGGACTGAAGCTTTCTTT,CAIKEEGGTEAFF
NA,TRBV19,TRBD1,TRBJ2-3,TGTGCCAGTAGTCCTTTCAGGGGGCTCCCCAGAGATACGCAGTATTTT,CASSPFRGLPRDTQYF
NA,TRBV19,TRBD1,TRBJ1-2,TGTGCCAGTAGTCATCGACAGGGCTTGCGGGGTTATGGCTACACCTTC,CASSHRQGLRGYGYTF
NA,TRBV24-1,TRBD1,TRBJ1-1,TGTGCCACCAGGGCTGCCGGGACAGGGGGGACTGAAGCTTTCTTT,CATRAAGTGGTEAFF
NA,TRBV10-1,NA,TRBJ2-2,TGCGCCAGCCTGGGCGCCAGCAACACCGGGGAGCTGTTTTTT,CASLGASNTGELFF
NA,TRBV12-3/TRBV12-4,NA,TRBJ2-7,TGTGCCAGCGGGAGGTTCTCCTACGAGCAGTACTTC,CASGRFSYEQYF
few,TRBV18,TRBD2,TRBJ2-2,TGTGCCAGCTCGCCTAGACTAGCGGCCACCGGGGAGCTGTTTTTT,CASSPRLAATGELFF
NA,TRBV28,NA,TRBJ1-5,TGTGCCAGCAGTTCCAGGGGTGGCGGCAATCAGCCCCAGCATTTT,CASSSRGGGNQPQHF
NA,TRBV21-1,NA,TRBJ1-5,TGTGCCAGCAGCCCCTATAGCAATCAGCCCCAGCATTTT,CASSPYSNQPQHF
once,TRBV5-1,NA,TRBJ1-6,TGCGCCAGCAGCTTGGATCCGAATTCACCCCTCCACTTT,CASSLDPNSPLHF
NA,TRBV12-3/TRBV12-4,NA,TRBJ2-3,TGTGCCAGCAGTCCCGGCGGGCTTCATACGCAGTATTTT,CASSPGGLHTQYF
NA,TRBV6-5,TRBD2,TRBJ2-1,TGTGCCAGCAGTTACTCGACTAGCGGGGGAAACAATGAGCAGTTCTTC,CASSYSTSGGNNEQFF
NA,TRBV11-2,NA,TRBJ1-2,TGTGCCAGCAGTCCAGCCCAGGGTCCTAACTATGGCTACACCTTC,CASSPAQGPNYGYTF